The next 14 T cell receptor beta chains were all read from a single sample in a study of blood T cell repertoires in COVID-19. The repertoire was sequenced with immunoSEQ multiplex PCR; TCRdb's copy has only in-frame clones and lacks some. The sample includes about 190,000 clones, around 90% seen only once; the top ten take around 7%. The sequencing sample was made of peripheral blood. All receptors derive from a man aged 40-55 years with acute or convalescent COVID-19.

J is TRBJ1-5 and V is TRBV2; D may be TRBD1 (6 bases). Germline assignment: CDR1 SNHLY and CDR2 FYNNEI. This CDR3 has 14 residues. Trimming removed 6 bases from V and 5 bases from J, with 14 bases in between. CDR3 sequence (DNA): TGTGCCAGCAGGGCGGACAGTACCTATCAGCCCCAGCATTTT. Protein sequence: CASRADSTYQPQHF.

V gene TRBV4-2 combines with J gene TRBJ2-5; D ambiguous. The length of the CDR3 is 14 residues. Germline lookup yields CDR1 LGHNA and CDR2 YNFKEQ. Trimming took 0 bases from V and 5 from J, leaving 10 bases between them. Written as DNA, the CDR3 is TGTGCCAGCAGCCAAGATGTACGGCGGGAGACCCAGTACTTC. As protein: CASSQDVRRETQYF.

This clone has a single count. V is TRBV7-2 and J is TRBJ1-2, with D maybe TRBD1 (6 bases). The CDR3 extends over 14 amino acids. Trimming removed 5 bases at V and 8 bases at J, with 18 bases between. Germline V CDR1 and CDR2: SGHTA, FQGNSA. CDR3: CASSPQGSLGGYTF. The CDR3 bases are TGTGCCAGCAGCCCACAGGGTTCCTTGGGAGGCTACACCTTC.

The DNA of the CDR3 is TGTGCCAGCAGTGAAGGTAGTGGGGCCAACGTCCTGACTTTC. Protein sequence: CASSEGSGANVLTF. The chain joins TRBV25-1 to TRBJ2-6; D is unresolved. Germline V CDR1 and CDR2: MGHDK, SYGVNS. V was trimmed by 2 bases and J by 3 bases, leaving 5 bases between them. The CDR3 loop spans 14 amino acids.

This chain links TRBV7-9 with TRBJ1-1, with D possibly matching TRBD1 (5 bases). V gave up 0 bases and J gave up 0 bases, with 8 bases separating them. The CDR3 extends over 15 amino acids. Germline V gene lookup returns CDR1 SEHNR and CDR2 FQNEAQ (reference sequence). CDR3 loop: CASSLALGLNTEAFF. The CDR3 coding sequence is TGTGCCAGCAGCTTAGCGTTGGGGCTGAACACTGAAGCTTTCTTT.

The gene calls are TRBV27 and TRBJ1-2; D perhaps matches TRBD1 (5 bases). The CDR3 is made up of 13 amino acids. V lost 4 bases to trimming and J lost 4 bases, with 10 bases between them. Germline values: CDR1 MNHEY, CDR2 SMNVEV (reference sequence). CDR3 in amino acids: CASSSSGIYGYTF. The CDR3 coding sequence is TGTGCCAGCAGTTCCTCAGGGATCTATGGCTACACCTTC.

This chain's CDR3 is CASSPEDSTYEQYF. The CDR3 DNA follows: TGTGCCAGCTCCCCAGAGGACAGCACCTACGAGCAGTACTTC. The chain is built from TRBV18 and TRBJ2-7; the D gene is possibly TRBD1 (6 bases). The length of the CDR3 is 14 residues. The germline CDR1 and CDR2 sequences are KGHSH and LQKENI. V was clipped by 6 bases and J by 2 bases, with 14 bases between them. The full variable domain, with the rest looked up from reference TRBV18 and TRBJ2-7, is NAGVMQNPRHLVRRRGQEARLRCSPMKGHSHVYWYRQLPEEGLKFMVYLQKENIIDESGMPKERFSAEFPKEGPSILRIQQVVRGDSAAYFCASSPEDSTYEQYFGPGTRLTVT.

The gene calls are TRBV2 and TRBJ1-1; 10 positions match TRBD1. Trimming cost V 6 bases and J 4 bases; bases outside gene matches: 8. The CDR3 covers 15 residues. Germline CDR1 reads SNHLY; CDR2 reads FYNNEI. The CDR3 protein is CASSAGTGDSTEAFF. CDR3 DNA sequence: TGTGCCAGCAGCGCCGGGACAGGGGATTCCACTGAAGCTTTCTTT.

The V gene is TRBV6-5, the J gene TRBJ1-1, with TRBD1 as a possible D gene (6 bases). Germline-derived CDR1 and CDR2 are MNHEY and SVGAGI. This CDR3 contains 11 residues. The V gene lost 7 bases and the J gene lost 3 bases, with 6 bases spanning the gap. The CDR3, as DNA: TGTGCCAGCAAGGGGGACACTGAAGCTTTCTTT. This encodes CASKGDTEAFF.

The chain's CDR3 is CASRDRGGYGYTF. CDR3 DNA: TGTGCCAGTAGAGACAGGGGAGGGTATGGCTACACCTTC. The chain has TRBV19 and TRBJ1-2; 8 nucleotides align to TRBD1. Per germline, CDR1 LNHDA and CDR2 SQIVND (reference sequence). This CDR3 region has 13 residues. With V trimmed by 6 bases and J by 5 bases, 5 bases remained unmatched.

The rearrangement joins TRBV5-4 to TRBJ1-6; D gene unclear. This CDR3 is built from 16 residues. V was trimmed by 4 bases and J by 10 bases, leaving 21 bases between them. Germline values: CDR1 SGHNT, CDR2 YYREEE (reference sequence). The CDR3 sequence is CASSPSAAGLGSPLHF. The CDR3 bases are TGTGCCAGCAGCCCATCAGCGGCGGGCCTCGGATCACCCCTCCACTTT.

The rearrangement links TRBV3-1 (or the pseudogene TRBV3-2) to TRBJ1-4; TRBD1 might be the D (6 bases). The germline V and J ends were trimmed by 4 bases and 1 base, with 19 bases remaining between them. The germline gives CDR1 LGHDT, CDR2 YNNKEL (reference sequence). The CDR3 has 18 residues. This CDR3 reads CASSPLLAGAITNEKLFF. The CDR3 nucleotides are TGTGCCAGCAGCCCCCTCCTGGCAGGGGCGATAACTAATGAAAAACTGTTTTTT.

This sequence joins TRBV7-8 and TRBJ1-2, with D perhaps matching TRBD1 (6 bases). V was clipped by 5 bases and J by 4 bases, with 17 bases between them. Germline V lookup: CDR1 SGHVS, CDR2 FQNEAQ. CDR3 length: 15 amino acids. The CDR3 here is CASSVLGGAGYGYTF. The CDR3, as DNA: TGTGCCAGCAGCGTGCTGGGGGGGGCAGGCTATGGCTACACCTTC.

This clone has just a few counts. The chain is built from TRBV7-3 and TRBJ1-1; D possibly corresponds to TRBD1 (5 bases). This CDR3 spans 17 amino acids. Germline V lookup: CDR1 SGHTA, CDR2 FQGTGA. V lost 0 bases and J 1 base, leaving 15 bases between the germline ends. The CDR3 DNA reads as TGTGCCAGCAGCTTAACAGGGGTCGGGCGGAGGAACACTGAAGCTTTCTTT. Translated, it gives CASSLTGVGRRNTEAFF.